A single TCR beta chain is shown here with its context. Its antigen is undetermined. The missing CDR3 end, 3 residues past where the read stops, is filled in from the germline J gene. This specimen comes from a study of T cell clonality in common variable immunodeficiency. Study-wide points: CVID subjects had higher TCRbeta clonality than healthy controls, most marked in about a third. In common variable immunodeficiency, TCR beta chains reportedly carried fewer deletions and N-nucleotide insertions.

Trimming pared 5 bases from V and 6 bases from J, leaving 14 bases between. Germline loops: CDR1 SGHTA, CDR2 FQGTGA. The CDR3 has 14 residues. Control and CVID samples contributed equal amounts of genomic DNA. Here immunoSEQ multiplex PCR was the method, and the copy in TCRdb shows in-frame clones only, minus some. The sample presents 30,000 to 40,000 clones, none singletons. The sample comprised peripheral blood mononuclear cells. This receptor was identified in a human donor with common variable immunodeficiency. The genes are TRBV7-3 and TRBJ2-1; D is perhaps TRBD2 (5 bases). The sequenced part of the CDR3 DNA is TGTGCCAGCAGCCCGGCGGGTTTGGGCAATGAG. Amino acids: CASSPAGLGNE. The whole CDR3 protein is CASSPAGLGNEQFF.